The 27 T cell receptor beta chains presented below share a single source sample, sequenced in a study of spatial heterogeneity in lung cancer. TCRdb called the 5' RACE reads again in MiXCR, with one record for every CDR3 protein. The table has 40,000 to 45,000 distinct CDR3 sequences, roughly an eighth seen once. Time point: sample taken at primary tumor resection. The sequenced sample was PBMCs, obtained at surgery. Receptor source: a male donor with early-stage non-small cell lung cancer.

The chain combines TRBV5-1 with TRBJ1-1; tentatively, D is TRBD1 (6 bases). The CDR3 has 16 amino acids. Between the trimmed V and J ends, which lost 0 bases and 3 bases, there was a span of 15 bases. Germline CDR1 is SGHRS and CDR2 is YFSETQ. The CDR3 here is CASSLAGAGEYTEAFF. CDR3 DNA sequence: TGCGCCAGCAGCTTGGCAGGGGCTGGGGAGTACACTGAAGCTTTCTTT.

This clonotype was seen repeatedly, ten times or more. The gene calls are TRBV28 and TRBJ1-6, with D unresolved. Trimming removed 2 bases from V and 9 bases from J, with 11 bases in between. The CDR3 has 14 amino acids. Germline V CDR1 and CDR2: MDHEN, SYDVKM. The CDR3 region is CASSLSGDASPLHF. The CDR3 DNA sequence: TGTGCCAGCAGTTTAAGCGGGGATGCTTCACCCCTCCACTTT.

The chain employs TRBV19 and TRBJ2-7; D is unclear. Germline V gene data show CDR1 as LNHDA and CDR2 as SQIVND (reference sequence). V was trimmed by 0 bases and J by 2 bases, leaving 17 bases between them. The CDR3 is made up of 17 amino acids. The CDR3 nucleotides are TGTGCCAGTAGTATAGATCACCAACTCCATAGTCCCTACGAGCAGTACTTC. The encoded protein is CASSIDHQLHSPYEQYF.

This clonotype was seen only a few times. The gene calls are TRBV7-9 and TRBJ1-2, with D hard to call. CDR3 length equals 14 residues. CDR1 SEHNR and CDR2 FQNEAQ come from the germline V gene (reference sequence). The V and J ends lost 1 base and 3 bases respectively, with 9 bases between them. The CDR3 loop reads CASSLDGGDYGYTF. CDR3 coding DNA: TGTGCCAGCAGCTTAGACGGTGGGGACTATGGCTACACCTTC.

In its sample, this clonotype was seen many times. The chain joins TRBV9 to TRBJ2-1; 8 positions agree with TRBD2. J was trimmed by 0 bases and V by 0 bases; bases with no gene match: 2. From germline, CDR1 is SGDLS and CDR2 YYNGEE. The CDR3 is 16 amino acids. CDR3 sequence (DNA): TGTGCCAGCAGCGTAGCGGGAGGGAGCTCCTACAATGAGCAGTTCTTC. Protein product: CASSVAGGSSYNEQFF. The full variable domain, with the rest looked up from reference TRBV9 and TRBJ2-1, is DSGVTQTPKHLITATGQRVTLRCSPRSGDLSVYWYQQSLDQGLQFLIQYYNGEERAKGNILERFSAQQFPDLHSELNLSSLELGDSALYFCASSVAGGSSYNEQFFGPGTRLTVL.

This clonotype was detected a few times. The chain has TRBV7-2 and TRBJ2-3; 8 nucleotides align to TRBD1. CDR1 and CDR2 (germline): SGHTA, FQGNSA. CDR3 length equals 14 residues. V gave up 5 bases and J gave up 2 bases; unmatched junction bases: 3. CDR3 protein: CASSDRGFTDTQYF. CDR3 DNA: TGTGCCAGCAGCGACAGGGGCTTCACAGATACGCAGTATTTT.

There are a few counts of this clonotype. The chain links TRBV29-1 to TRBJ1-2; weak D call: TRBD1 (6 bases). This CDR3 comprises 12 residues. V gave up 4 bases and J gave up 7 bases, with 13 bases separating them. Germline CDR1 SQVTM, CDR2 ANQGSEA. CDR3 sequence reads: CSVAEGGGGYTF. In DNA form, the CDR3 reads TGCAGCGTTGCTGAGGGGGGTGGTGGCTACACCTTC.

This clonotype was found a few times. The rearrangement joins TRBV7-8 to TRBJ1-5; unclear D gene. Trimming took 0 bases from V and 0 from J, leaving 9 bases between them. The CDR3 totals 16 residues. Germline CDR1 reads SGHVS; CDR2 reads FQNEAQ. The CDR3 reads CASSLANLYSNQPQHF. The CDR3 DNA reads TGTGCCAGCAGCTTAGCGAACTTGTATAGCAATCAGCCCCAGCATTTT.

The chain combines TRBV28 with TRBJ1-1; TRBD1 might be the D (6 bases). Germline V lookup: CDR1 MDHEN, CDR2 SYDVKM. Trimming stripped 3 bases from V and 0 bases from J, with 14 bases between. There are 16 residues in the CDR3. The CDR3: CASSLTGVDMNTEAFF. The CDR3 DNA follows: TGTGCCAGCAGTTTGACAGGCGTTGATATGAACACTGAAGCTTTCTTT.

CDR3: CASSFGSPGNEQFF. The CDR3 nucleotides are TGTGCCAGCAGTTTCGGGTCCCCAGGAAATGAGCAGTTCTTC. The chain joins TRBV28 to TRBJ2-1, with D hard to call. Trimming took 3 bases from V and 7 from J, leaving 13 bases between them. Germline assignment: CDR1 MDHEN and CDR2 SYDVKM. The CDR3 covers 14 residues.

This sequence joins TRBV7-2 and TRBJ2-7; D is perhaps TRBD2 (6 bases). V shed 5 bases and J shed 4 bases, with 18 bases lying between them. CDR1 and CDR2 (germline): SGHTA, FQGNSA. The CDR3 has 15 amino acids. The CDR3 is CASSADGGLGYEQYF. The CDR3 region has the DNA TGTGCCAGCAGCGCGGATGGGGGACTTGGTTACGAGCAGTACTTC.

This clonotype has at least ten counts. J is TRBJ2-3 and V is TRBV10-3, with 7 bases that match TRBD2. The V segment lost 0 bases and the J segment 4 bases; nucleotides outside the gene matches: 4. Germline V gene lookup returns CDR1 ENHRY and CDR2 SYGVKD. The CDR3 is 15 residues long. This CDR3 is CAISESEGGADTQYF. The CDR3, as DNA: TGTGCCATCAGTGAGTCCGAGGGAGGGGCAGATACGCAGTATTTT.

This sequence joins TRBV7-9 and TRBJ2-3, with TRBD1 matching over 9 bases. Germline V gene data show CDR1 as SEHNR and CDR2 as FQNEAQ (reference sequence). This CDR3 region has 16 residues. V shed 0 bases and J 7 bases; nucleotides not matched to a gene: 8. In DNA form, the CDR3 reads TGTGCCAGCAGCTTAGCGGGACAGGGACCCACGAATACGCAGTATTTT. It translates to CASSLAGQGPTNTQYF.

The chain couples TRBV2 to TRBJ1-5; D uncertain. V was trimmed by 5 bases and J by 4 bases, leaving 6 bases between them. The CDR3 is 12 amino acids. Looked up from germline, CDR1 is SNHLY and CDR2 is FYNNEI. The CDR3 is CASSWRNQPQHF. The CDR3 DNA follows: TGTGCCAGCAGTTGGCGAAATCAGCCCCAGCATTTT.

This clonotype was seen ten or more times. The chain carries TRBV5-1 and TRBJ2-3, with D possibly being TRBD2 (5 bases). Germline V CDR1 and CDR2: SGHRS, YFSETQ. V was trimmed by 4 bases and J by 4 bases, leaving 13 bases between them. The CDR3 runs to 14 residues. DNA of the CDR3: TGCGCCAGCAGCACCGGACTTGTACCAGATACGCAGTATTTT. It codes for CASSTGLVPDTQYF.

This clonotype was seen repeatedly, ten times or more. This CDR3 is CASSSGTSPYEQYF. DNA of the CDR3: TGTGCCAGCAGTTCCGGGACATCCCCCTACGAGCAGTACTTC. The rearrangement joins TRBV28 to TRBJ2-7; D might be TRBD1 (6 bases). V was shortened by 4 bases and J by 2 bases, with 12 bases between the two germline ends. This CDR3 is built from 14 residues. Germline loops: CDR1 MDHEN, CDR2 SYDVKM.

In this sample, this clonotype turned up a few times. The rearrangement uses TRBV24-1 and TRBJ2-7; the D is unclear. Germline CDR1 is KGHDR and CDR2 is SFDVKD. CDR3 length: 11 residues. Trimming removed 0 bases from V and 7 bases from J, with 3 bases in between. The CDR3 nucleotides read TGTGCCACCAGTGATTTGCGGGAGCAGTACTTC. It translates to CATSDLREQYF.

The sample holds many counts of this clonotype. The rearrangement links TRBV18 to TRBJ2-1; D gene uncertain. Deletions cut 1 base from V and 4 bases from J, with 14 bases between. CDR1 KGHSH and CDR2 LQKENI come from the germline V gene. The CDR3 is made up of 16 amino acids. The CDR3 nucleotides are TGTGCCAGCTCACCACGGGCAGCTCCCCTTTACAATGAGCAGTTCTTC. Protein sequence: CASSPRAAPLYNEQFF.

This clonotype was seen ten or more times. The rearrangement uses TRBV6-5 and TRBJ2-7; a possible D gene is TRBD1 (6 bases). V dropped 7 bases and J dropped 4 bases, with 20 bases sitting between them. The CDR3 consists of 15 residues. Germline CDR1 reads MNHEY; CDR2 reads SVGAGI. The DNA of the CDR3 is TGTGCCAGCATCCAAGCAACAGGGCTAGCTTACGAGCAGTACTTC. This encodes CASIQATGLAYEQYF.

This clonotype was seen a handful of times. The chain recombines TRBV2 with TRBJ2-5; no clear D gene. Germline values: CDR1 SNHLY, CDR2 FYNNEI. The CDR3 runs to 12 residues. Trimming removed 6 bases from V and 1 base from J, with 6 bases in between. In DNA form, the CDR3 reads TGTGCCAGCAGGGAGCTCCAAGAGACCCAGTACTTC. Protein sequence: CASRELQETQYF.

The V gene is TRBV24-1, the J gene TRBJ1-5; D possibly corresponds to TRBD1 (5 bases). Trimming shortened V by 5 bases and J by 0 bases, and 13 bases separated the two germline ends. Germline CDR1 and CDR2: KGHDR and SFDVKD. The length of the CDR3 is 16 residues. The CDR3 DNA reads as TGTGCCACCAGTGTTTCAGGGCGGAATAGCAATCAGCCCCAGCATTTT. Amino acids: CATSVSGRNSNQPQHF.

This clonotype was recorded only once. The rearrangement uses TRBV7-8 and TRBJ2-5, with 7 bases that match TRBD1. This CDR3 is 16 amino acids long. Trimming took 2 bases from V and 5 from J; bases not matched to a gene: 11. In germline, CDR1 is SGHVS, CDR2 FQNEAQ. The CDR3, as DNA: TGTGCCAGCAGCTTAACCCCTGCAGGGGGTTGGGAGACCCAGTACTTC. Protein product: CASSLTPAGGWETQYF.

With regard to this clonotype: At one of its ends the junction is not consistent with the germline gene, which may arise from a read error. This chain uses TRBV6-6 with TRBJ2-2, with D possibly matching TRBD1 (6 bases). In germline, CDR1 is MNHNY, CDR2 SVGAGI (reference sequence). CDR3 length: 16 amino acids. CDR3 loop: CASGYSTGKNTGELFF. In DNA, the CDR3 is TGTGCCAGCGGTTACTCCACAGGGAAGAACACCGGGGAGCTGTTTTTT.

The rearrangement joins TRBV29-1 to TRBJ2-5, with TRBD1 matching 9 bases. Looked up from germline, CDR1 is SQVTM and CDR2 is ANQGSEA. The CDR3 runs to 12 residues. With V trimmed by 7 bases and J by 4 bases, 4 bases remained unmatched. Written as DNA, the CDR3 is TGCAGCGAAGGACAGGGGTCAGAGACCCAGTACTTC. Translating gives CSEGQGSETQYF.

This clonotype was seen repeatedly, ten times or more. The chain has TRBV19 and TRBJ1-5; tentative D call: TRBD1 (6 bases). Germline CDR1 reads LNHDA; CDR2 reads SQIVND (reference sequence). V gave up 8 bases and J gave up 3 bases, with 17 bases separating them. The CDR3 is 15 amino acids. In nucleotides, the CDR3 is TGTGCCAGTTGTTCGGGGGGGCGCCTCAATCAGCCCCAGCATTTT. Translated, it gives CASCSGGRLNQPQHF.

This clonotype was detected only a few times. The genes are TRBV5-1 and TRBJ2-1, with D unresolved. The germline V and J ends were trimmed by 5 bases and 7 bases, with 10 bases remaining between them. This CDR3 has 12 amino acids. CDR1 is SGHRS and CDR2 is YFSETQ in the germline V gene. In nucleotides, the CDR3 is TGCGCCAGCAGGCCGAGTTCGAATGAGCAGTTCTTC. Amino acid sequence: CASRPSSNEQFF.

This clonotype was recorded a few times. V gene TRBV7-2 combines with J gene TRBJ1-2; D ambiguous. V lost 1 base to trimming and J lost 0 bases, with 9 bases between them. The CDR3 loop spans 15 amino acids. Germline lookup yields CDR1 SGHTA and CDR2 FQGNSA. CDR3 loop: CASSLGGGSNYGYTF. The CDR3 DNA follows: TGTGCCAGCAGCTTAGGTGGAGGGTCTAACTATGGCTACACCTTC.